Following are 26 T cell receptor beta chains from one sample sequenced in a study of cytomegalovirus exposure and HLA in healthy donors. A multiplex PCR was run with 60 Vbeta primers and 13 Jbeta primers. Using immunoSEQ multiplex PCR, the repertoire was profiled, and TCRdb retains in-frame clones only, with some absent. The repertoire holds 150,000 to 200,000 clones, with 82% as singletons. The sequenced sample consisted of PBMCs. The source is a girl aged 2-10 years in good health and CMV-seropositive.

The rearrangement joins TRBV4-1 to TRBJ2-7; 10 bases agree with TRBD2. The germline gives CDR1 MGHRA, CDR2 YSYEKL. After removal of 2 bases from V and 6 bases from J, the junction contained 10 bases not matched to a gene. CDR3 size: 16 residues. The CDR3 DNA reads TGCGCCAGCAGCCAACCTTTAGCGGGAGGTCGACGCGAGCAGTACTTC. Translation gives CASSQPLAGGRREQYF.

The rearrangement uses TRBV4-2 and TRBJ2-7; D might be TRBD2 (5 bases). Looked up from germline, CDR1 is LGHNA and CDR2 is YNFKEQ. The CDR3 has 18 residues. The V gene lost 0 bases and the J gene lost 1 base, with 19 bases spanning the gap. The chain's CDR3 is CASSQEEGGKTRSYEQYF. As DNA, the CDR3 is TGTGCCAGCAGCCAAGAAGAGGGTGGGAAGACGAGGTCCTACGAGCAGTACTTC.

V is TRBV6-5 and J is TRBJ1-4; tentative D call: TRBD1 (5 bases). V was pared by 3 bases and J by 3 bases, with 11 bases between. The CDR3 covers 15 residues. Germline-derived CDR1 and CDR2 are MNHEY and SVGAGI. In nucleotides, the CDR3 is TGTGCCAGCAGTTATGACGGGGGGGCTAATGAAAAACTGTTTTTT. Amino acid sequence: CASSYDGGANEKLFF.

The genes are TRBV10-3 and TRBJ2-7; D is perhaps TRBD1 (6 bases). The ends were cut back, 10 bases at V and 4 bases at J, with 23 bases in the middle. This CDR3 region has 15 residues. The germline V gene has CDR1 ENHRY and CDR2 SYGVKD. The chain's CDR3 is CATLDTTGPVYEQYF. CDR3 in DNA: TGTGCCACCCTGGATACAACAGGGCCCGTTTACGAGCAGTACTTC.

This clone occurred a few times. V usage is TRBV28 and J usage is TRBJ1-5; TRBD1 matches 7 bases. In germline, CDR1 is MDHEN, CDR2 SYDVKM. V lost 5 bases, J lost 7 bases, and 5 bases stayed unmatched. This CDR3 spans 13 amino acids. The CDR3, as DNA: TGTGCCAGCAGTCCGACAGGGAAACAGCCCCAGCATTTT. Translating it yields CASSPTGKQPQHF.

This chain uses TRBV30 with TRBJ2-7; tentative D call: TRBD2 (6 bases). The CDR3 runs to 13 residues. CDR1 is GTSNPN and CDR2 is SVGIG in the germline V gene (reference sequence). V lost 1 base, J lost 3 bases, and 10 bases lay in between. The DNA for the CDR3 is TGTGCCTGGAGTGGGGGGGTCAGCTACGAGCAGTACTTC. Residues: CAWSGGVSYEQYF.

The chain carries TRBV4-1 and TRBJ2-5; 10 nucleotides align to TRBD1. V lost 4 bases to trimming and J lost 11 bases; unmatched junction nucleotides: 13. The CDR3 is 15 amino acids. Looked up from germline, CDR1 is MGHRA and CDR2 is YSYEKL. CDR3: CASSLRDRGRTEQYF. The DNA of the CDR3 is TGCGCCAGCAGCCTCCGGGACAGGGGTCGGACAGAGCAGTACTTC.

The chain joins TRBV30 to TRBJ2-2; possible D gene TRBD2, 6 bases. CDR3 length equals 14 residues. The ends were cut back, 3 bases at V and 7 bases at J, with 15 bases in the middle. Germline loops: CDR1 GTSNPN, CDR2 SVGIG (reference sequence). Here the CDR3 reads CAWSGGIAIGELFF. The CDR3 coding sequence is TGTGCCTGGAGCGGGGGAATAGCAATCGGGGAGCTGTTTTTT.

This chain connects TRBV10-3 to TRBJ1-6; maybe TRBD1 (6 bases). Trimming took 0 bases from V and 7 from J, leaving 16 bases between them. Germline V gives CDR1 ENHRY, CDR2 SYGVKD. CDR3 length: 17 amino acids. The CDR3 sequence is CAISESGTPGVNSPLHF. In DNA, the CDR3 is TGTGCCATCAGTGAGTCGGGCACCCCAGGGGTGAATTCACCCCTCCACTTT.

This clone was found once. The rearrangement joins TRBV25-1 to TRBJ2-7; 11 bases are a match to TRBD1. J gave up 7 bases and V 1 base, and 6 bases lay outside the gene matches. Germline V gives CDR1 MGHDK, CDR2 SYGVNS. CDR3 length: 15 amino acids. The CDR3 loop is CASSESWTGGTEQYF. The CDR3 DNA reads TGTGCCAGCAGTGAATCTTGGACAGGGGGCACTGAGCAGTACTTC.

The chain couples TRBV9 to TRBJ2-5; weak D call: TRBD2 (6 bases). The V end lost 0 bases, the J end lost 2 bases, and 11 bases lay between the germline ends. The CDR3 has 15 amino acids. Germline V CDR1 and CDR2: SGDLS, YYNGEE. The CDR3 coding sequence is TGTGCCAGCAGCGTAGAGGAGGGTCTTCAAGAGACCCAGTACTTC. Protein product: CASSVEEGLQETQYF. The complete variable domain, with remaining parts taken from reference TRBV9 and TRBJ2-5, reads DSGVTQTPKHLITATGQRVTLRCSPRSGDLSVYWYQQSLDQGLQFLIQYYNGEERAKGNILERFSAQQFPDLHSELNLSSLELGDSALYFCASSVEEGLQETQYFGPGTRLLVL.

V usage is TRBV5-1 and J usage is TRBJ2-6; no firm D call. This CDR3 contains 14 residues. Germline CDR1 is SGHRS and CDR2 is YFSETQ. V shed 0 bases and J shed 3 bases, with 4 bases lying between them. The CDR3 bases are TGCGCCAGCAGCTTGGGCGGTGGGGCCAACGTCCTGACTTTC. Its translation: CASSLGGGANVLTF.

This clone has just one count. The CDR3 region has the DNA TGTGCCAGCACACCCCTCACCGGAGTATCGACTGAAGCTTTCTTT. Translated, it gives CASTPLTGVSTEAFF. The rearrangement links TRBV27 to TRBJ1-1, with D unresolved. CDR1 is MNHEY and CDR2 is SMNVEV in the germline V gene (reference sequence). This CDR3 comprises 15 residues. Trimming took 7 bases from V and 5 from J, leaving 20 bases between them.

Only a few counts were recorded for this clone. The chain employs TRBV4-1 and TRBJ1-4; D is ambiguous. The CDR3 covers 14 residues. Trimming cost V 4 bases and J 0 bases, with 6 bases left between them. The germline CDR1 and CDR2 sequences are MGHRA and YSYEKL. The CDR3 sequence: CASSPRPTNEKLFF. As DNA, the CDR3 is TGCGCCAGCAGCCCCAGGCCAACTAATGAAAAACTGTTTTTT.

The chain combines TRBV11-2 with TRBJ2-6; D may be TRBD1 (6 bases). V lost 2 bases, J lost 2 bases, and 10 bases lay in between. Germline V lookup: CDR1 SGHAT, CDR2 FQNNGV. There are 16 residues in the CDR3. The CDR3 here is CASSLPRGPGANVLTF. The CDR3 DNA follows: TGTGCCAGCAGCTTACCCAGGGGTCCTGGGGCCAACGTCCTGACTTTC.

The V call is TRBV20-1, the J call TRBJ2-1; D not certain. The CDR3 is made up of 11 amino acids. Trimming cost V 0 bases and J 5 bases, with 2 bases left between them. Germline V CDR1 and CDR2: DFQATT, SNEGSKA (reference sequence). Here the CDR3 reads CSARDNNEQFF. For the CDR3, the DNA is TGCAGTGCTAGAGACAACAATGAGCAGTTCTTC.

This chain links TRBV4-1 with TRBJ2-3, with D possibly TRBD1 on 6 matching bases. The CDR3 contains 17 residues. Trimming took 2 bases from V and 6 from J, leaving 21 bases between them. Germline V gene lookup returns CDR1 MGHRA and CDR2 YSYEKL. DNA for the CDR3: TGCGCCAGCAGCCAACCCGCGGCAGGGGTGTTAAGGGATACGCAGTATTTT. It yields the protein CASSQPAAGVLRDTQYF.

The chain uses TRBV4-1 and TRBJ2-2; possible D gene TRBD1, 5 bases. Germline CDR1 is MGHRA and CDR2 is YSYEKL. Trimming left V 0 bases short and J 5 bases short, with 13 bases between. The CDR3 is 16 residues long. The CDR3 DNA sequence: TGCGCCAGCAGCCAAGATATTCAGGGTGGGACCGGGGAGCTGTTTTTT. Encoded protein: CASSQDIQGGTGELFF.

V gene TRBV27 combines with J gene TRBJ2-2, with D unresolved. CDR1 is MNHEY and CDR2 is SMNVEV in the germline V gene (reference sequence). This CDR3 is built from 12 residues. The V end was cut by 3 bases, the J end by 5 bases, with 4 bases between. DNA for the CDR3: TGTGCCAGCAGTTTTCAGACCGGGGAGCTGTTTTTT. This gives the protein CASSFQTGELFF.

V is TRBV5-5 and J is TRBJ2-2; D gene ambiguous. This CDR3 spans 12 amino acids. V was trimmed by 5 bases and J by 2 bases, leaving 4 bases between them. Germline CDR1 reads SGHKS; CDR2 reads YYEKEE (reference sequence). Here the CDR3 DNA reads TGTGCCAGCAGTATTAACACCGGGGAGCTGTTTTTT. Its translation is CASSINTGELFF. Using reference TRBV5-5 and TRBJ2-2 for the parts outside the CDR3, the full variable domain is DAGVTQSPTHLIKTRGQQVTLRCSPISGHKSVSWYQQVLGQGPQFIFQYYEKEERGRGNFPDRFSARQFPNYSSELNVNALLLGDSALYLCASSINTGELFFGEGSRLTVL.

In this sample, this clone turned up once. The CDR3 spells CASSKKGAQRTEAFF. The CDR3 DNA reads as TGTGCCAGCAGTAAGAAGGGGGCGCAGAGAACTGAAGCTTTCTTT. This chain connects TRBV6-5 to TRBJ1-1; 7 positions match TRBD1. V lost 5 bases and J lost 5; bases outside the gene matches: 11. This CDR3 region has 15 residues. Germline values: CDR1 MNHEY, CDR2 SVGAGI.

This clone has just a few counts. The chain couples TRBV28 to TRBJ2-1; D remains unclear. Germline loops: CDR1 MDHEN, CDR2 SYDVKM. V was cut by 5 bases and J by 7 bases, with 15 bases left in between. This CDR3 is 14 amino acids long. The DNA of the CDR3 is TGTGCCAGCAGTCCACGACTCAAGACTAATGAGCAGTTCTTC. It codes for CASSPRLKTNEQFF.

V usage is TRBV18 and J usage is TRBJ2-1; D perhaps matches TRBD1 (5 bases). Germline CDR1 is KGHSH and CDR2 is LQKENI. Trimming pared 3 bases from V and 1 base from J, leaving 13 bases between. The CDR3 covers 16 residues. This CDR3 reads CASSPIGAKSYNEQFF. CDR3 bases: TGTGCCAGCTCACCTATAGGGGCCAAATCCTACAATGAGCAGTTCTTC.

In nucleotides, the CDR3 is TGTGCCAGCTCACCAGAGACAGGCGTGCTCGAGCAGTACTTC. Amino acid sequence: CASSPETGVLEQYF. The chain carries TRBV18 and TRBJ2-7; D possibly corresponds to TRBD1 (6 bases). Trimming took 2 bases from V and 6 from J, leaving 14 bases between them. This CDR3 contains 14 residues. Germline assignment: CDR1 KGHSH and CDR2 LQKENI.

CDR3 residues: CASSPTETDNPYEQYF. The CDR3 DNA reads as TGTGCCAGCAGTCCCACCGAGACAGACAACCCCTACGAGCAGTACTTC. The V and J genes are TRBV28 and TRBJ2-7, with D possibly matching TRBD1 (5 bases). The CDR3 sequence is 16 residues long. Germline CDR1 and CDR2: MDHEN and SYDVKM. V lost 5 bases and J 2 bases, leaving 19 bases between the germline ends.

This clone was recorded a few times. The CDR3 loop reads CASSYGGTGANVLTF. Written as DNA, the CDR3 is TGTGCCAGCAGTTACGGGGGGACTGGGGCCAACGTCCTGACTTTC. The chain uses TRBV6-6 and TRBJ2-6; weak D call: TRBD2 (6 bases). CDR1 is MNHNY, CDR2 SVGAGI, per germline (reference sequence). The CDR3 spans 15 residues. Trimming removed 2 bases from V and 2 bases from J, with 7 bases in between.